The clone carrying this T cell receptor (beta chain) was counted only a few times. Antigen: not known. This record belongs to a study of T-cell memory formation after mild COVID-19. Study at large: Largely, the TCR clusters proved donor specific. Study results and limitations: CM and EM subsets held most contracting CD4+ clones; EMRA held CD8+ ones.

The ends were cut back, 3 bases at V and 4 bases at J, with 15 bases in the middle. The CDR3 length is 15 residues. CDR1 is MGHRA, CDR2 YSYEKL, per germline. TCRdb reprocessed the 5' RACE reads with MiXCR, giving one entry per CDR3 protein. The top ten hold 12% of the sample, which has more than 450,000 distinct CDR3 sequences, more than 15% seen once. This TCR was recovered from an adult woman who had mild COVID-19 (a few samples of this study predate the infection). Cell type and time point are not known. The chain is built from TRBV4-1 and TRBJ2-5, with D possibly matching TRBD1 (5 bases). The sequenced sample was PBMCs or a T cell subset sorted from them (not recorded which). CDR3 protein: CASSHGVRGVETQYF. CDR3 nucleotide sequence: TGCGCCAGCAGCCATGGGGTTAGGGGTGTAGAGACCCAGTACTTC.